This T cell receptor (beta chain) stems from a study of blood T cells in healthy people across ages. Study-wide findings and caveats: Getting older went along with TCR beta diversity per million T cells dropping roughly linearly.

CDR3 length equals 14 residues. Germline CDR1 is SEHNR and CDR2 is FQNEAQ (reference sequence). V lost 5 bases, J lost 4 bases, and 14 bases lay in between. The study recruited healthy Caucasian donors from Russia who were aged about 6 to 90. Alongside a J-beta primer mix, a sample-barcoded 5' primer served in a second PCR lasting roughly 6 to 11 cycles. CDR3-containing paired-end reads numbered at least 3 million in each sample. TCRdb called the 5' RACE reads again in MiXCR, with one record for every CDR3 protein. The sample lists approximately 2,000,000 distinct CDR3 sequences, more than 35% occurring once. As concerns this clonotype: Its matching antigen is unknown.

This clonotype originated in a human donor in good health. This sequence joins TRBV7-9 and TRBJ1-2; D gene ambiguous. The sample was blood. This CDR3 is CASSQGSSSYGYTF. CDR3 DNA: TGTGCCAGCAGCCAAGGCAGTTCCTCCTATGGCTACACCTTC.